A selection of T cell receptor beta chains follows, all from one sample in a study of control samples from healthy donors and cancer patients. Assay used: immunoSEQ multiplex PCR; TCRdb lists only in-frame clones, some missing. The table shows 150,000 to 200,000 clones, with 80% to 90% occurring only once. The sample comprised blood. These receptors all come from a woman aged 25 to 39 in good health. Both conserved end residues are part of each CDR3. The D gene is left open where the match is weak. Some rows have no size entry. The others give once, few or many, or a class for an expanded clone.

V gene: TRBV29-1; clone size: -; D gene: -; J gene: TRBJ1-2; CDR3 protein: CSVLIQGSAGYTF; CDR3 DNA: TGCAGCGTGTTGATCCAGGGTTCGGCTGGCTACACCTTC
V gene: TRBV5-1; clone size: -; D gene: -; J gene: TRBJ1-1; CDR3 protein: CASSLDGVGAFF; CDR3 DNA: TGCGCCAGCAGCTTGGATGGGGTGGGGGCTTTCTTT
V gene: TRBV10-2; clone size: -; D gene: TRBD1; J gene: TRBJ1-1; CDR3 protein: CASSPRGRNTEAFF; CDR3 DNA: TGCGCCAGCAGCCCCAGGGGGAGGAACACTGAAGCTTTCTTT
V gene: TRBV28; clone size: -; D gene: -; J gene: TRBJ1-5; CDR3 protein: CASSYPGPSGQPQHF; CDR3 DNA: TGTGCCAGCAGTTATCCAGGGCCCTCCGGTCAGCCCCAGCATTTT
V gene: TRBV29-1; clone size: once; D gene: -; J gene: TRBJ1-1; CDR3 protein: CSVDDGGGEAFF; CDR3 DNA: TGCAGCGTTGATGATGGGGGAGGTGAAGCTTTCTTT
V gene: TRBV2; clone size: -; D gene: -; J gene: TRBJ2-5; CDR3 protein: CASSELGSSVETQYF; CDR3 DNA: TGTGCCAGCAGTGAACTTGGCTCTTCCGTCGAGACCCAGTACTTC
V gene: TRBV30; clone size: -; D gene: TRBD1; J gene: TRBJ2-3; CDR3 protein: CAWSPGQGAVDTQYF; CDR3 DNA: TGTGCCTGGAGTCCAGGACAGGGGGCCGTAGATACGCAGTATTTT
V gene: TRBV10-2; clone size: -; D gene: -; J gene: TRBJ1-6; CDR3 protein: CASSPALNSPLHF; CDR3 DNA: TGCGCCAGCAGCCCGGCGCTGAATTCACCCCTCCACTTT
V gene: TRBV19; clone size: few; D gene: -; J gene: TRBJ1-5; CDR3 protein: CASSIYREGQPQHF; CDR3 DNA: TGTGCCAGTAGTATTTACAGGGAGGGACAGCCCCAGCATTTT
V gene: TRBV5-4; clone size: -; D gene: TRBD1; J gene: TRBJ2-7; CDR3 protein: CASSRADRGRDEQYF; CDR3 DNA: TGTGCCAGCAGCAGGGCAGACAGGGGGCGGGACGAGCAGTACTTC
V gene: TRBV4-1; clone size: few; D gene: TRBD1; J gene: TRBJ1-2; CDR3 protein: CASSQDGSGRGHDGYTF; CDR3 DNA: TGCGCCAGCAGCCAAGATGGGTCGGGCAGGGGGCACGATGGCTACACCTTC
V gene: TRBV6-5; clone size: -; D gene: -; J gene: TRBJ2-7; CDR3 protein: CASSLRGRSAYEQYF; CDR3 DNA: TGTGCCAGCAGTCTTCGGGGCAGGTCCGCCTACGAGCAGTACTTC
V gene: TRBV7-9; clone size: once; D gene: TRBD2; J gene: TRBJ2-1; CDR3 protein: CASSLAALAAYNEQFF; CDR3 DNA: TGTGCCAGCAGCTTAGCTGCTCTAGCGGCCTACAATGAGCAGTTCTTC
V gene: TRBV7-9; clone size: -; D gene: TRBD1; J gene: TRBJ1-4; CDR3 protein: CASSPRQGEVEKLFF; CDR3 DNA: TGTGCCAGCAGCCCGAGACAGGGAGAGGTTGAAAAACTGTTTTTT
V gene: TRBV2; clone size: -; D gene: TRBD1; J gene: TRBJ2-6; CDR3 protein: CAGQPGQGAGGANVLTF; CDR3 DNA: TGTGCCGGGCAACCGGGACAGGGGGCGGGTGGGGCCAACGTCCTGACTTTC
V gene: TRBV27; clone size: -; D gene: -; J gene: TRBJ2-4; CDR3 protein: CASSSQYF; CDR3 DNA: TGTGCCAGCAGTAGTCAGTACTTC
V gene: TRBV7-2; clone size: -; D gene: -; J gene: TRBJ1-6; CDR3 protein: CASSLDRGENSPLHF; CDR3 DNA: TGTGCCAGCAGCTTAGATCGGGGAGAGAATTCACCCCTCCACTTT
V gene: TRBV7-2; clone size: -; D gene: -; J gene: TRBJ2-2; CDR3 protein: CASSLVSARLYTGELFF; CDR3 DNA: TGTGCCAGCAGCCTTGTCAGCGCCCGATTGTACACCGGGGAGCTGTTTTTT
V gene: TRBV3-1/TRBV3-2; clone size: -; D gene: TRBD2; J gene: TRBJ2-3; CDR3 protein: CASSQVAGGSTDTQYF; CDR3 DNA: TGTGCCAGCAGCCAAGTAGCGGGAGGGAGCACAGATACGCAGTATTTT
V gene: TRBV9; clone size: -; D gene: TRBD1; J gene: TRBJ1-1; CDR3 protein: CASSARTGGNTEAFF; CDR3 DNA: TGTGCCAGCAGCGCCCGGACAGGGGGGAACACTGAAGCTTTCTTT
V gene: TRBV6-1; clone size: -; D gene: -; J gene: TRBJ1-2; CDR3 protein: CASSELTGPYGYTF; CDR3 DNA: TGTGCCAGCAGTGAGTTGACAGGACCCTATGGCTACACCTTC
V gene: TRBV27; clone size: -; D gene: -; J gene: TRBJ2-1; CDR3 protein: CASSLLHGGYDEQFF; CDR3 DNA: TGTGCCAGCAGCCTGCTGCATGGGGGCTATGATGAGCAGTTCTTC
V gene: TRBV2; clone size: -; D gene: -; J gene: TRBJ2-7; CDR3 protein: CASGSSSYEQYF; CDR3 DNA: TGTGCCAGCGGATCGAGCTCCTACGAGCAGTACTTC
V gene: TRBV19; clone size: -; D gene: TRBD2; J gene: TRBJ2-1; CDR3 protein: CASSMTSGSPNEQFF; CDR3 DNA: TGTGCCAGTAGTATGACTAGCGGGAGTCCTAATGAGCAGTTCTTC
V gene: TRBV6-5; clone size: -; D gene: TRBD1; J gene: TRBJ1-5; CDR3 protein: CASSPDRVYQPQHF; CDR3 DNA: TGTGCCAGCAGTCCCGACAGGGTGTATCAGCCCCAGCATTTT
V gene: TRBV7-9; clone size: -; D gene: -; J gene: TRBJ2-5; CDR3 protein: CASSLAAGPQETQYF; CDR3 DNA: TGTGCCAGCAGCTTAGCGGCGGGACCTCAAGAGACCCAGTACTTC
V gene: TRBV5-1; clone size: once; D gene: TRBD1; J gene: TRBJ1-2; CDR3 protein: CASSLGGQGSTSYGYTF; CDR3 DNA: TGCGCCAGCAGCTTGGGCGGACAGGGATCTACTAGCTATGGCTACACCTTC
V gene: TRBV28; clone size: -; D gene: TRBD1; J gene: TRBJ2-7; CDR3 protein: CASDPGQGYEQYF; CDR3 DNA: TGTGCCAGCGATCCGGGACAGGGGTACGAGCAGTACTTC
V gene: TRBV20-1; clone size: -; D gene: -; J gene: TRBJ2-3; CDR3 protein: CSASSGYTQYF; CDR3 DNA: TGCAGTGCTAGCTCTGGGTATACGCAGTATTTT
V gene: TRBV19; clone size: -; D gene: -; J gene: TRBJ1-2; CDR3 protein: CASSREGASGYTF; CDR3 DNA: TGTGCCAGTAGTAGGGAGGGTGCGTCTGGCTACACCTTC
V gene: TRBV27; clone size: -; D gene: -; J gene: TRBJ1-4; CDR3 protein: CASRGEKLFF; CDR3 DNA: TGTGCCTCTAGAGGGGAAAAACTGTTTTTT
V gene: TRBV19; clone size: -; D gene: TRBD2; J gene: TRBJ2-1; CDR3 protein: CASRRSGGALSYNEQFF; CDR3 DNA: TGTGCCAGTAGACGGAGCGGGGGGGCCCTATCCTACAATGAGCAGTTCTTC
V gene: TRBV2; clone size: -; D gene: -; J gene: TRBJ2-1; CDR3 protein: CASRLEGNEQFF; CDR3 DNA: TGTGCCAGCAGACTTGAAGGGAATGAGCAGTTCTTC